The entry below describes one T cell receptor beta chain. Antigen unknown. The entry originates in a study of regulatory T cells in long-lasting Graves disease. Germline CDR1 is SGHVS and CDR2 is FNYEAQ. The V and J ends lost 5 bases and 10 bases, in that order; junction bases with no gene match: 13. The CDR3 is 15 residues long. Overall study results and limits: Newly diagnosed disease favored TRBV20-1 and TRBJ2-1 over persistent disease. More public clonotypes were shared by persistent patients (2,741) than by new patients (approximately 1,000).

The authors built TCR beta libraries using iRepertoire HTBI primers and Arm-PCR of CDR3 regions. Study processing details: The study identified roughly 59 TRBV and 13 to 15 TRBJ segments across samples. TCRdb re-analysed the multiplex PCR reads in MiXCR, keeping a single row per CDR3 protein. For this entry, the V and J calls and clone size follow TCRdb and not the study's own pipeline. Seen here are hundreds of thousands of distinct CDR3 sequences, less than 25% observed once, and the top ten hold approximately 7.8%. As to time point: persistent/refractory GD, antithyroid drugs over 5 years with positive TRAb. PBMC-extracted RNA yielded the TCR library. Graves' disease diagnosis relied on American Thyroid Association guidelines.

The sample here was peripheral blood mononuclear cells (PBMCs), taken when the disease was refractory, from a patient treated with antithyroid drugs. The TCR sequence derives from a female donor with Graves disease. This chain uses TRBV7-6 with TRBJ2-5; 10 bases match TRBD2. The CDR3 spells CASSPPGAGGPDQYF. The CDR3 DNA reads as TGTGCCAGCAGCCCCCCCGGAGCGGGAGGGCCGGACCAGTACTTC.